This T cell receptor (beta chain) was captured in a study of cytomegalovirus exposure and HLA in healthy donors (dated by TCRdb to about 2017). The study in broad terms: An earlier analysis of several hundred of the donors reported 276 Gb of sequence data and 95 million to 130 million unique TCR beta sequences obtained from around 190 million T cells. On average, roughly 240,000 unique TCR beta nucleotide sequences were sequenced per donor among a few hundred genotyped donors of the cohort, with 15% to 20% of those sequences being non-productive. Alongside the repertoire data, information on donor age, sex, ethnicity and CMV serostatus was compiled. The study aimed to test whether cataloging public T cell receptors could reveal signatures of past pathogen exposure. Using immunosequencing, the study profiled T cell repertoires from fewer than 850 subjects and related those repertoires to cytomegalovirus serostatus. Because of strong linkage in the cohort, 5 or 6 DR-DQ haplotypes were treated as single units for association and clustering. An earlier analysis of 587 of the donors applied high-throughput TCR beta sequencing to assess whether each TCR beta V gene segment acted as functional or pseudogenic. High-throughput TCR immunosequencing, statistical association of individual TCRs with disease status, and machine learning were combined to predict cytomegalovirus infection status. A later genetic analysis took genome-wide SNP genotypes for about three fifths of the 666 donors and used that subset as a discovery cohort. Among the roughly 380 genotyped donors, approximately 81% belonged to the genetic ancestry cluster associated with self-reported Caucasian donors. An early release that covered some 630 HLA-typed donors contained around 330 gigabases of sequencing data and 65 million to 100 million unique TCR sequences. Class I and class II HLA loci were covered by the typing at four-digit resolution. All discovery cohort repertoires had been generated on a single sequencing platform. A separate validation cohort of more than 100 different subjects was used in addition to the approximately 640-subject first cohort. Rather than using new phenotypic data, the later analysis identified candidate immune exposures from TCR beta sequences and from how often those sequences occurred across donors. In a later analysis, previously published TCR beta repertoires from 550 to 750 donors were re-analyzed and high-resolution HLA genotyping was added so that TCR occurrence patterns could be studied. The number of typed donors differed by locus: about 620-640 for A, B, C, DRB1 and DQB1; about 520 for DQA1; some 590 for DPA1; and roughly 470 for DPB1.

In total, fewer than 750 healthy bone marrow donors made up the cohort. All cohort members were sampled while nominally healthy, although unrecorded immune exposures were likely present. The donor was CMV seropositive and was included in the group of some 290 seropositive cohort members. Each donor provided a peripheral blood sample, and peripheral blood mononuclear cells were used for TCR beta sequencing. Genomic DNA was extracted from the blood cell samples with the Qiagen DNeasy Blood Extraction Kit. Library method: the immunoSEQ multiplex PCR assay. For the multiplex PCR, a mixture combining 60 forward primers for TCR Vbeta segments and 13 reverse primers for TCR Jbeta segments was used. A multiplex PCR assay on genomic DNA amplified the CDR3 region of rearranged TCR beta genes. On the Illumina HiSeq System, the amplified TCR beta libraries were sequenced as 87-base-pair reads. On the study's bioinformatics: A later analysis counted about 82 million unique TCR beta chains across the 690 or so repertoires, and 9.5 million to 11 million of these chains were shared by at least two donors. Raw reads were error-corrected and collapsed into unique sequences with a nearest-neighbor algorithm that merged closely related sequences to remove PCR and sequencing errors. Alignment of CDR3 sequences to IMGT reference sequences was used to assign V, D and J gene segments. For a sequence to be retained, a match of at least six nucleotides was required to both a V gene segment and a J gene segment. A rearrangement was called productive if the CDR3 had no stop codons and remained in frame with V and J, and every other rearrangement was called non-productive. Following IMGT convention, CDR3 was defined as the stretch from the second conserved V-encoded cysteine up to the conserved J-encoded phenylalanine. In an earlier analysis of just under 600 of the donors, sequences lacking an unambiguous match to a single V gene segment were excluded. An earlier analysis of 500 to 600 of the donors classified V segments as functional when productive rearrangements were above 56.7% and as segregating when the standard deviation between donors was above 5%. A statistical classification framework was built for diagnosing cytomegalovirus status from the catalog of TCR beta chain sequences. In a later analysis, TCR nucleotide sequences were compared against IMGT/GENE-DB human TR gene sequences so that V and J genes could be assigned. The TCRdist pipeline was used in a later analysis to assign CDR3 sequences and most-parsimonious VDJ recombination scenarios. In a later analysis, each TCR beta chain was defined by its CDR3 amino acid sequence together with its V-gene family, and reads without a unique V-gene family were excluded. In a later analysis, 500 to 650 highly shared, low-generation-probability nucleotide sequences were removed to address suspected cross-contamination and a sequencing artifact. In a later analysis, a clonal expansion index was calculated for each public chain from normalized within-repertoire ranks of inferred template counts. In a later analysis, generation probabilities were computed with a VDJ recombination model fitted to out-of-frame rearrangements, and the resulting probabilities were checked against IGoR. In a later analysis, hypergeometric tests were used to score TCR-TCR, TCR-HLA and TCR-CMV co-occurrence, with a repertoire-size bias correction applied to TCR pairs. In a later analysis, false discovery rates were estimated by permuting HLA or CMV assignments 20 times. In a later analysis, co-occurring TCRs were grouped using DBSCAN, and TCRdist sequence similarity was added for clustering within HLA-allele-positive subsets. For co-occurrence clustering, repertoires with fewer than 30,000 or more than 120,000 public chains were excluded, along with five or six repertoires with anomalous nucleotide sharing. TCRdb obtained this table from immuneACCESS and retained in-frame rearrangements with V and J assigned. These tables miss some clones; where compared with another copy, unresolved V genes account for less than half of the shortfall, and the remainder is unexplained. From that table come the V and J calls and clone size; the DNA was used to work out D and trimming. The sample table records 150,000 to 160,000 clones; about 80% of these occur just once. Around 13% of the sample comes from the top ten.

In the case of this clone: Its antigen target is currently unknown. Per-base qualities were not stored, and no clone one base away is much larger.

General conclusions and limits of the study: A group of highly shared sequence variants was considered likely to be a technical artifact of the sequencing pipeline. The earlier analysis of almost 600 of the donors excluded roughly 17 rarely observed V segments, including chromosome 9 orphons, because counts were too low. The authors suggested that the approach could potentially be extended to other disease states and immunological phenotypes. A further reported finding was that TCR beta sequences accurately predicted the HLA-A and HLA-B alleles for most subjects in the first cohort. The presence/absence analyses assumed that sequencing depth was roughly uniform across donors, and that assumption may not be true. HLA typing was unavailable for some donors at each locus, so association tests used only the typed subset. In a later analysis, HLA-associated TCR beta chains were found to be more clonally expanded and to have lower generation probabilities than equally common non-associated chains. Because the 87-base-pair reads could not distinguish some IMGT-functional V segments, including TRBV6-2 and TRBV6-3, those segments were excluded. A later analysis reported that several top co-occurrence clusters appeared linked to parvovirus B19, influenza, CMV and Epstein-Barr virus. Most TCR sequences were observed very rarely across donors, whereas some public TCRs were present in many individuals. Linkage disequilibrium might explain the correlated functional status among segregating V segments, but an unknown experimental factor could not be excluded. A later analysis associated 15,000 or so TCR beta sequences with specific HLA alleles at a false discovery rate of 0.05. A few of the identified cytomegalovirus-associated TCR beta chains were confirmed in vitro to be specific for cytomegalovirus antigens. In a later genetic analysis, a missense DCLRE1C variant was associated with V-gene and J-gene trimming of TCR beta chains, and the association was replicated in an independent cohort. In a later genetic analysis, fewer N-insertions in productive TCRs were reported among donors in an Asian-associated ancestry cluster than the roughly 700-donor mean. A later analysis found that most CMV-associated TCR beta chains appeared HLA-restricted, with HLA associations seemingly driven largely by CMV exposure. According to a later analysis, TCR association rates differed among HLA loci, with DRB1 alleles showing the most associated TCRs and HLA-C alleles showing the fewest. Only TCR beta chains were sequenced in this cohort, and the absence of alpha or paired-chain data limited detectable features. In an earlier analysis of about 600 of the donors, most TCR beta V segments appeared in productive rearrangements about 90% or about 30% of the time, broadly matching IMGT annotations. Immune exposure information for the cohort was limited to CMV serostatus. Strong co-occurrence of HLA alleles, especially DR and DQ, made assigning TCR associations to individual alleles difficult. The classifier was reported to diagnose cytomegalovirus status with high specificity and sensitivity in both the original and validation cohorts. A total of 150 to 200 TCR beta chains were listed by the study as associated with cytomegalovirus.

There are 15 amino acids in the CDR3, from cysteine to phenylalanine inclusive. Only the CDR3 DNA is retained, 45 bases long and in frame from the first base. CDR1 and CDR2 (LNHDA, SQIVND) derive from the germline V gene (reference sequence). V sheds 3 bases and J sheds 5 bases, leaving 16 bases between their ends. The receptor comes from a man aged 25-45 years in good health and CMV-seropositive. Sequencing was done on a sample of PBMCs. The chain is made from TRBV19 and TRBJ2-5; D gene: possibly TRBD1, on 6 matching bases. CDR3 region: CASSINLNRVETQYF. The DNA sequence is given as TGTGCCAGTAGTATTAACCTCAACAGGGTCGAGACCCAGTACTTC.